This T cell receptor beta chain derives from a study of blood T cell repertoires in COVID-19. In the study overall: Italy, Spain and the United States were the sources of the convalescent and acute COVID-19 samples. PBMCs, B-cell-depleted T cells, or T cells were the source of the cDNA or gDNA that made up the material.

V was trimmed by 2 bases and J by 5 bases, leaving 9 bases between them. The CDR3 is 13 amino acids. From germline, CDR1 is LNHDA and CDR2 SQIVND (reference sequence). The cohort comprised adults aged about 18 to 100 years residing in 20 to 25 US areas. In the source study's methods: Estimation of nucleated cell counts relied on the amplification of reference gene primers. Assay used: immunoSEQ multiplex PCR; TCRdb lists only in-frame clones, some missing. V and J calls and clone size are those listed in that table; D and trimming were worked out from the DNA. Among approximately 240,000 clones, 87% were seen once, and the ten largest hold under 6.5%.

The sample was PBMCs or T cells enriched from blood (not recorded which). The V and J genes are TRBV19 and TRBJ1-1, with D hard to call. The receptor comes from a young woman with acute COVID-19. The DNA for the CDR3 is TGTGCCAGTAGTATACAGGATGGGACTGAAGCTTTCTTT. As protein: CASSIQDGTEAFF. Combining the CDR3 with reference TRBV19 and TRBJ1-1 gives the whole variable domain DGGITQSPKYLFRKEGQNVTLSCEQNLNHDAMYWYRQDPGQGLRLIYYSQIVNDFQKGDIAEGYSVSREKKESFPLTVTSAQKNPTAFYLCASSIQDGTEAFFGQGTRLTVV.